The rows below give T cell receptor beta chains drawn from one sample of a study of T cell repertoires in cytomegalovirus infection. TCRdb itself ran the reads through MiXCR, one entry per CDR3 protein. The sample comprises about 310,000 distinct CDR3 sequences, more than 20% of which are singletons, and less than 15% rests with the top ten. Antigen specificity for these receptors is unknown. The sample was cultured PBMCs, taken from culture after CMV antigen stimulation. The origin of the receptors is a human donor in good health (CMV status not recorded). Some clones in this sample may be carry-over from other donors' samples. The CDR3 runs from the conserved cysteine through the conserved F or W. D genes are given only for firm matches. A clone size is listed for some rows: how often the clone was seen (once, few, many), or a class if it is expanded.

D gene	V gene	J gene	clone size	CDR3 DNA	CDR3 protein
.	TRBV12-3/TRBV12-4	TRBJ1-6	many	TGTGCCAGCAGTCTTGTCCTGGGGCATAATTCACCCCTCCACTTT	CASSLVLGHNSPLHF
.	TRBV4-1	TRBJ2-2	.	TGCGCCAGCAGCCAGGGCGTATTTGTTGGCACCGGGGAGCTGTTTTTT	CASSQGVFVGTGELFF
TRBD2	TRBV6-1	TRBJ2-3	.	TGTGCCAGCACTACTAGCGGGGGTCCCTCTACGCAGTATTTT	CASTTSGGPSTQYF
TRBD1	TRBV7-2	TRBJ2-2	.	TGTGCCAGCAGGAGAACAGGGGGCTACACCGGGGAGCTGTTTTTT	CASRRTGGYTGELFF
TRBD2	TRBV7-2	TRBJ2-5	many	TGTGCCAGCAGATTCCGCCTAGCGGGAGAGGGAGAGACCCAGTACTTC	CASRFRLAGEGETQYF
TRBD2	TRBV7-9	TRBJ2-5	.	TGTGCCAGCAGCTTAATTGGACTAGCGGGAGGGATTACCACAGAGACCCAGTACTTC	CASSLIGLAGGITTETQYF
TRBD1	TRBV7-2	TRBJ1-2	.	TGTGCCAGCAGCCTCCAGGACAGGGGAGGCTATGGCTACACCTTC	CASSLQDRGGYGYTF
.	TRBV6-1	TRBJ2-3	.	TGTGCCAGCAGCCCACACAGCGGGGATACGCAGTATTTT	CASSPHSGDTQYF
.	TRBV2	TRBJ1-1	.	TGTGCCAGCAGTGAAGCCGGGTGGTTTGAAGCTTTCTTT	CASSEAGWFEAFF
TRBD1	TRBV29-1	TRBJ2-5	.	TGCAGCGTTGAAACAGGGGGGTCAGGGGAGACCCAGTACTTC	CSVETGGSGETQYF
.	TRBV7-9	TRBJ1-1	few	TGTGCCAGCAGCTTAATGGGGGGGGAGGATACTGAAGCTTTCTTT	CASSLMGGEDTEAFF
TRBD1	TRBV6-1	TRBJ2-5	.	TGTGCCAGCAGTGAGGCCAAGGGACAGGGGCAAGAGACCCAGTACTTC	CASSEAKGQGQETQYF
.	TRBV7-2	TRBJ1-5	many	TGTGCCAGCACCTCAACGGGGGGAGGCCCCAATCAGCCCCAGCATTTT	CASTSTGGGPNQPQHF
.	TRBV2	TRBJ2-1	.	TGTGCCAGCAGTGCGAAGTACAATGAGCAGTTCTTC	CASSAKYNEQFF
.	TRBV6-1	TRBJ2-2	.	TGTGCCAGCAGAGGGGGTTACACCGGGGAGCTGTTTTTT	CASRGGYTGELFF
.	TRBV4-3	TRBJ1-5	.	TGCGCCAGCAGCCAAGATCTGGGGGCCAATCAGCCCCAGCATTTT	CASSQDLGANQPQHF
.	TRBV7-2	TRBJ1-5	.	TGTGCCAGCAGCTTAGGGCAGGGTAGGGGCTTGCAGCATTTT	CASSLGQGRGLQHF
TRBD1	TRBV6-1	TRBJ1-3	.	TGTGCCAGCAGTTATGTACTCGGGACAGCCTCTGGAAACACCATATATTTT	CASSYVLGTASGNTIYF
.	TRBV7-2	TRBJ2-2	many	TGTGCCAGCAGCTTACCGGGGTTGCACACCGGGGAGCTGTTTTTT	CASSLPGLHTGELFF
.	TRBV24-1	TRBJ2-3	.	TGTGCCACCAGTGAAGGGACGCCCTCGGGGACAGATACGCAGTATTTT	CATSEGTPSGTDTQYF
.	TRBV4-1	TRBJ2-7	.	TGCGCCAGCAGCCAGAGGGGACTTGACTACGAGCAGTACTTC	CASSQRGLDYEQYF
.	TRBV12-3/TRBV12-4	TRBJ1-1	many	TGTGCCAGCAGTTTGAGCTTCAGGGCTGGAACTGAAGCTTTCTTT	CASSLSFRAGTEAFF
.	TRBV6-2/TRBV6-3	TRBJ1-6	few	TGTGCCAGCAGTTATCCGACAGGATCGTACTCACCCCTCCACTTT	CASSYPTGSYSPLHF
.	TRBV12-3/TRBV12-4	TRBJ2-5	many	TGTGCCAGCAGTTTAGGCCCTCAGACCCAGTACTTC	CASSLGPQTQYF
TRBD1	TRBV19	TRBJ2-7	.	TGTGCCAGTAGTATAACAGGGGGTTACTACGAGCAGTACTTC	CASSITGGYYEQYF
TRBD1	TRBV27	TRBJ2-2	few	TGTGCCAGCAGAACCGGGACAGCCCACTCCGGAGAGCTGTTTTTT	CASRTGTAHSGELFF
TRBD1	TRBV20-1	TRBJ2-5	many	TGCAGTGCTCACCGGACAGGGGACCAAGAGACCCAGTACTTC	CSAHRTGDQETQYF
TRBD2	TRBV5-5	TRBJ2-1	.	TGTGCCAGCAGCTTTAGAGGGTTACTAGCGGGAGGCAATGAGCAGTTCTTC	CASSFRGLLAGGNEQFF
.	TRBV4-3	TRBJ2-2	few	TGCGCCAGCGCCCCGAACACCGGGGAGCTGTTTTTT	CASAPNTGELFF
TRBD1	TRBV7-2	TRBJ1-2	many	TGTGCCAGCAGCACCTCGTCTTGGGACAGGGCCGGCTACACCTTC	CASSTSSWDRAGYTF
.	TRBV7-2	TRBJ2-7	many	TGTGCCAGCAGCTTAGCTGGAGTGCTCGAGCAGTACTTC	CASSLAGVLEQYF
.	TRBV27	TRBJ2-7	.	TGTGCCAGCAGTCCCAACTTAGGCTCCTACGAGCAGTACTTC	CASSPNLGSYEQYF
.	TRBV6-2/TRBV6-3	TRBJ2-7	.	TGTGCCAGCAGTGGACTGGACTCCGAGCAGTACTTC	CASSGLDSEQYF
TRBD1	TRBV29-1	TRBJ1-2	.	TGCAGCGCCCCACCCGACAGGGGGAAGTATGGCTACACCTTC	CSAPPDRGKYGYTF
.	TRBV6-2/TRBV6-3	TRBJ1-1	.	TGTGCCAGCCACGTCGGGGGGGTAGAAGCTTTCTTT	CASHVGGVEAFF
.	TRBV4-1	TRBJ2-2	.	TGCGCCAGCAGCCAAGATACGACCACCGGGGAGCTGTTTTTT	CASSQDTTTGELFF
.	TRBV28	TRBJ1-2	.	TGTGCCAGCTACGACGGCGGGGGGGCGTATGGCTACACCTTC	CASYDGGGAYGYTF
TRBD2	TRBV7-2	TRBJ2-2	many	TGTGCCAGCAGCTTAGCTCCGGGAGGCCTGAACACCGGGGAGCTGTTTTTT	CASSLAPGGLNTGELFF
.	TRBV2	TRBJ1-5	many	TGTGCCAGCAGCGCTCGCACAGTTAGCAATCAGCCCCAGCATTTT	CASSARTVSNQPQHF
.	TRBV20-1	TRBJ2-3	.	TGCAGTGCTAGAGATCTGGGGGGGGCCGATACGCAGTATTTT	CSARDLGGADTQYF
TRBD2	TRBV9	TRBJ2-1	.	TGTGCCAGCAGCATCCGGGGGACTAGCGGACCCAATGAGCAGTTCTTC	CASSIRGTSGPNEQFF
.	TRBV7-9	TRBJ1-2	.	TGTGCCAGCAGCTTCGATCCCGACAGGACTATTGGCTACACCTTC	CASSFDPDRTIGYTF
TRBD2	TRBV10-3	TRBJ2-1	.	TGTGCCATCAGTGTTGGGGGGGGGACCTACAATGAGCAGTTCTTC	CAISVGGGTYNEQFF